This T cell receptor (beta chain) was captured in a study of blood T cell repertoires in COVID-19. Overall study: Material from acute and convalescent COVID-19 was sourced from the United States, Italy and Spain. In each case, the material was cDNA or gDNA derived from T cells, B-cell-depleted T cells, or PBMCs.

TCRdb's table, derived via immunoSEQ multiplex PCR, lists solely in-frame clones and lacks some. The sample lists nearly 25,000 clones, roughly 79% occurring once. CDR3 length equals 17 residues. CDR1 and CDR2 (germline): SGHDN, FVKESK. V was clipped by 4 bases and J by 2 bases; unmatched bases: 11. What was sequenced was peripheral blood. The V and J genes are TRBV14 and TRBJ2-3; the match to TRBD2 covers 8 bases. The sequence was collected from a man between 65 and 85 years old with acute or convalescent COVID-19. DNA for the CDR3: TGTGCCAGCAGCCCCAAAGGACTAGCCCGATTCACAGATACGCAGTATTTT. This encodes CASSPKGLARFTDTQYF.